This T cell receptor (beta chain) was recovered during a study of CD4 T cells in relation to SARS-CoV-2 and coronaviruses. Study overall: ViraFEST: approximately 10-day antigen culture of PBMCs, then TCR beta CDR3 sequencing.

The method was immunoSEQ multiplex PCR; TCRdb's version includes in-frame clones alone and lacks a portion of them. The sample records about 19,000 clones, 60% to 85% being singletons. The unexposed donors gave CD4+ T cells in about 2011-2019, prior to COVID-19. CD4+ T cells were isolated from the cells after nine to eleven days of culture. The CDR3 extends over 17 amino acids. The V gene lost 2 bases and the J gene lost 0 bases, with 16 bases spanning the gap. Per germline, CDR1 LGHDT and CDR2 YNNKEL (reference sequence). To note about this clone: What it binds is unknown.

The sample taken for sequencing was CD4+ T cells from PBMCs, cultured in vitro. The clonotype was recovered from a human donor in good health. The gene calls are TRBV3-1 (or the pseudogene TRBV3-2) and TRBJ1-2; the D gene is possibly TRBD1 (6 bases). CDR3 sequence: CASSQRGTIGANYGYTF. DNA for the CDR3: TGTGCCAGCAGCCAACGAGGGACAATTGGAGCTAACTATGGCTACACCTTC.